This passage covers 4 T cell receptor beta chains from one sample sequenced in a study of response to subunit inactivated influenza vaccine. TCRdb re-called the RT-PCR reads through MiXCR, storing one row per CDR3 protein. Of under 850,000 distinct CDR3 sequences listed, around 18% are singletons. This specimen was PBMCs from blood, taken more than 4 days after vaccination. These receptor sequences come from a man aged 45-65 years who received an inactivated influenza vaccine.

This CDR3 is CASSDTFPGTGNTEAFF. The DNA of the CDR3 is TGTGCCAGCAGCGATACTTTCCCCGGGACAGGGAACACTGAAGCTTTCTTT. V and J are TRBV6-1 and TRBJ1-1; the match to TRBD1 covers 8 bases. The germline CDR1 and CDR2 sequences are MNHNS and SASEGT. The CDR3 is 17 amino acids. Trimming removed 6 bases from V and 1 base from J; junction bases left unmatched: 13.

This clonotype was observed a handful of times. The CDR3 protein is CASSFPGTDYGYTF. The CDR3 region has the DNA TGTGCCAGCAGCTTCCCCGGGACAGACTATGGCTACACCTTC. V gene TRBV5-6 combines with J gene TRBJ1-2, with TRBD1 matching over 7 bases. Germline V gene lookup returns CDR1 SGHDT and CDR2 YYEEEE. V lost 2 bases and J lost 3; bases outside the gene matches: 4. The CDR3 covers 14 residues.

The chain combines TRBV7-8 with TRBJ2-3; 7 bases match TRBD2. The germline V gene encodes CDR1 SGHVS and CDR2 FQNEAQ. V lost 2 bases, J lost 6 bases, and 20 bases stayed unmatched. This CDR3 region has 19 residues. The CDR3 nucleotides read TGTGCCAGCAGCTTATTTAAGGGGATTGGAAGCGGGGTAGGGGATACGCAGTATTTT. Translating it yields CASSLFKGIGSGVGDTQYF.

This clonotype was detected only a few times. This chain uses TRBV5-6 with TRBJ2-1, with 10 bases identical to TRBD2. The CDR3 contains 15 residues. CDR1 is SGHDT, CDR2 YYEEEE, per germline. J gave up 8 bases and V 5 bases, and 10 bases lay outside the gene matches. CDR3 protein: CASRKSGGALHEQFF. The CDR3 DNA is TGTGCCAGCAGGAAGAGCGGGGGGGCCCTACATGAGCAGTTCTTC.